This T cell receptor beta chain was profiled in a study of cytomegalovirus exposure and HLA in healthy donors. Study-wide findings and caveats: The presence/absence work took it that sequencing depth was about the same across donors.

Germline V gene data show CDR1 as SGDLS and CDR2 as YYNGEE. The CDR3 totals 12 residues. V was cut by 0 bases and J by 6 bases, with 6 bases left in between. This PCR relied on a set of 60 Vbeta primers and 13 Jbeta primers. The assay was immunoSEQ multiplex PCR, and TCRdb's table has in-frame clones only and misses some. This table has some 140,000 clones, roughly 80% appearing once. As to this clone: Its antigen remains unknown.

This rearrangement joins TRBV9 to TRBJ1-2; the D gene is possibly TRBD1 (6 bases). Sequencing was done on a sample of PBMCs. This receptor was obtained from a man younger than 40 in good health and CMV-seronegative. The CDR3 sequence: CASSVAGDGYTF. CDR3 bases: TGTGCCAGCAGCGTAGCAGGGGATGGCTACACCTTC. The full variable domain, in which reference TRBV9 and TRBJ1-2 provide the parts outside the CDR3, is DSGVTQTPKHLITATGQRVTLRCSPRSGDLSVYWYQQSLDQGLQFLIQYYNGEERAKGNILERFSAQQFPDLHSELNLSSLELGDSALYFCASSVAGDGYTFGSGTRLTVV.